This T cell receptor beta chain is drawn from a study of T cells in Graves' hyperthyroidism and ophthalmopathy. Study results and caveats: Blood held most thyroid clonotypes expanded above 0.001 frequency.

TCR beta CDR3 region amplification was performed from RNA transcripts. The TCR CDR3 first-round RT-PCR relied on the HTBI primer set. TCRdb passed the multiplex PCR reads through MiXCR, listing each CDR3 protein once. Of 380,000 or so distinct CDR3 sequences in the sample, approximately 15% are singletons; the top ten hold roughly 25%. This clonotype showed up many times. What it recognizes is unknown. The V gene end was trimmed by 5 bases and the J gene end by 4 bases; junction bases not matched to a gene: 7. Per the germline V gene, CDR1 is SGHAT and CDR2 is FQNNGV. CDR3 length equals 14 residues. Graves' hyperthyroidism qualified as stable when ophthalmopathy did not progress within 18 months.

The sequence derives from a woman in her 30s with Graves' hyperthyroidism. The chain employs TRBV11-2 and TRBJ2-7; 8 nucleotides line up with TRBD1. The sequenced sample consisted of blood. The CDR3 nucleotides read TGTGCCAGCAGCCCGCGGACAGGGCAATACGAGCAGTACTTC. Translation gives CASSPRTGQYEQYF. Looking up the rest from reference TRBV11-2 and TRBJ2-7 gives the full variable domain: EAGVAQSPRYKIIEKRQSVAFWCNPISGHATLYWYQQILGQGPKLLIQFQNNGVVDDSQLPKDRFSAERLKGVDSTLKIQPAKLEDSAVYLCASSPRTGQYEQYFGPGTRLTVT.